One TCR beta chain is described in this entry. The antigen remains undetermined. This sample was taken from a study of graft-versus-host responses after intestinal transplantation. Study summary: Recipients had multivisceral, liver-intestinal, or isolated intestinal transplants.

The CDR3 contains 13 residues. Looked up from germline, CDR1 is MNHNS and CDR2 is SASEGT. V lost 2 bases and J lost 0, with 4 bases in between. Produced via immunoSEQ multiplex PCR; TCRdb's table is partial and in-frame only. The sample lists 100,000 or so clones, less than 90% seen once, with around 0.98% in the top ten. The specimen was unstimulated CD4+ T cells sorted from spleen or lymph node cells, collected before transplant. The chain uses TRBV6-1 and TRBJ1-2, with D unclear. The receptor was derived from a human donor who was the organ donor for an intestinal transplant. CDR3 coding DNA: TGTGCCAGCAGTGAACTAACTAACTATGGCTACACCTTC. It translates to CASSELTNYGYTF.